This T cell receptor beta chain was sequenced in a study of cytomegalovirus exposure and HLA in healthy donors. Findings and caveats of the study: Among TCR sequences, most were rare, though some public TCRs appeared in many donors. The classifier reportedly diagnosed cytomegalovirus status with high specificity and sensitivity. Through in vitro validation, three CMV-associated chains were shown to be specific for CMV antigens. According to the study, around 160 TCR beta chains were cytomegalovirus-associated.

The repertoire was sequenced with immunoSEQ multiplex PCR; TCRdb's copy has only in-frame clones and lacks some. In the table there are under 400,000 clones, 88% of which are singletons. This clone was counted a single time. The antigen is not known. The CDR3 is 17 residues long. V was shortened by 2 bases and J by 3 bases, with 20 bases between the two germline ends. Germline lookup yields CDR1 MNHEY and CDR2 SMNVEV (reference sequence). V gene TRBV27 combines with J gene TRBJ2-7, with D tentatively TRBD1 (7 bases). The origin of this receptor is a man aged 25 to 45 in good health and CMV-seronegative. Sequences were obtained from PBMCs. The CDR3 nucleotides are TGTGCCAGCAGTTTAAGGAGGGGGCCCATTCGGTTCTACGAGCAGTACTTC. This sequence encodes CASSLRRGPIRFYEQYF.